Each of the 14 T cell receptor beta chains below was sequenced from the same sample in a study of response to subunit inactivated influenza vaccine. TCRdb re-analysed the RT-PCR reads in MiXCR, keeping a single row per CDR3 protein. This table holds 700,000 to 900,000 distinct CDR3 sequences, 21% found once. Here the sequenced sample was PBMCs from blood, taken 5 to 6 days after vaccination. These receptors were taken from a man aged 45-60 years who received an inactivated influenza vaccine.

This clonotype was seen a few times. The chain recombines TRBV12-3 or TRBV12-4 with TRBJ2-1, with 7 bases aligning to TRBD1. The CDR3 runs 12 residues. The V and J ends lost 4 bases and 7 bases, in that order; junction bases with no gene match: 1. CDR3 coding DNA: TGTGCCAGCAGTTGGGACAGTAATGAGCAGTTCTTC. This codes for CASSWDSNEQFF.

In its sample, this clonotype was seen a few times. A junction boundary mismatches the germline segment, possibly from a read error. The J gene is TRBJ2-3, the V gene TRBV11-2; D perhaps matches TRBD1 (6 bases). The germline gives CDR1 SGHAT, CDR2 FQNNGV. This CDR3 has 15 amino acids. The chain's CDR3 is CASSLGGLKTDTEYF. The CDR3 bases are TGTGCCAGCAGCTTAGGGGGGCTGAAGACAGATACGGAGTATTTT. The full variable domain, completed using reference TRBV11-2 and TRBJ2-3, is EAGVAQSPRYKIIEKRQSVAFWCNPISGHATLYWYQQILGQGPKLLIQFQNNGVVDDSQLPKDRFSAERLKGVDSTLKIQPAKLEDSAVYLCASSLGGLKTDTEYFGPGTRLTVL.

The V and J genes are TRBV6-5 and TRBJ2-7; D perhaps matches TRBD1 (6 bases). There are 15 residues in the CDR3. V was shortened by 0 bases and J by 0 bases, with 9 bases between the two germline ends. Per the germline V gene, CDR1 is MNHEY and CDR2 is SVGAGI. DNA of the CDR3: TGTGCCAGCAGTTACTCTTGGACAGCCTCCTACGAGCAGTACTTC. Its translation: CASSYSWTASYEQYF.

Only a few counts were recorded for this clonotype. The chain combines TRBV3-1 with TRBJ1-1; 8 bases align to TRBD1. J gave up 1 base and V 2 bases, and 9 bases lay outside the gene matches. Germline V CDR1 and CDR2: LGHDT, YNNKEL (reference sequence). This CDR3 comprises 17 residues. The CDR3 DNA sequence: TGTGCCAGCAGCCAAAGGGGACGACAGGGGAGGAACACTGAAGCTTTCTTT. Translated, it gives CASSQRGRQGRNTEAFF.

There are a few counts of this clonotype. V gene TRBV18 combines with J gene TRBJ1-2; D remains unclear. CDR1 KGHSH and CDR2 LQKENI come from the germline V gene. The CDR3 contains 15 residues. V was clipped by 4 bases and J by 3 bases, with 15 bases between them. The CDR3 loop reads CASSLIPGSDYGYTF. CDR3 sequence (DNA): TGTGCCAGCTCACTCATACCAGGATCGGACTATGGCTACACCTTC. The full variable domain, in which reference TRBV18 and TRBJ1-2 provide the parts outside the CDR3, is NAGVMQNPRHLVRRRGQEARLRCSPMKGHSHVYWYRQLPEEGLKFMVYLQKENIIDESGMPKERFSAEFPKEGPSILRIQQVVRGDSAAYFCASSLIPGSDYGYTFGSGTRLTVV.

J is TRBJ1-2 and V is TRBV20-1; a weak D match, TRBD1 (5 bases). The CDR3 contains 15 residues. CDR1 is DFQATT, CDR2 SNEGSKA, per germline (reference sequence). The CDR3 DNA is TGCAGGGGACGGAGTGGCCCCCGCTCGAACTATGGCTACACCTTC. This codes for CRGRSGPRSNYGYTF.

The chain has TRBV4-3 and TRBJ2-4, with D unclear. The CDR3 loop spans 16 amino acids. The germline V gene has CDR1 LGHNA and CDR2 YSLEER. V shed 0 bases and J shed 6 bases, with 15 bases lying between them. CDR3 loop: CASSQDGSGPLNIQYF. In DNA, the CDR3 is TGCGCCAGCAGCCAAGACGGATCCGGGCCCCTAAACATTCAGTACTTC.

V gene TRBV15 combines with J gene TRBJ2-3, with D unclear. This CDR3 comprises 17 residues. Per the germline V gene, CDR1 is LNHNV and CDR2 is YYDKDF (reference sequence). V was pared by 1 base and J by 4 bases, with 18 bases between. Written as DNA, the CDR3 is TGTGCCACCAGCAGAGCCCTAACGGGCGGCCTCGCAGATACGCAGTATTTT. This sequence encodes CATSRALTGGLADTQYF.

This clonotype occurred a few times. The chain employs TRBV5-1 and TRBJ2-5; D may be TRBD2 (7 bases). The CDR3 is made up of 15 amino acids. The germline CDR1 and CDR2 sequences are SGHRS and YFSETQ. Deletions cut 4 bases from V and 5 bases from J, with 18 bases between. DNA for the CDR3: TGCGCCAGCAGCCCCGGGGGGCTTCGGGGGGAGACCCAGTACTTC. Its protein is CASSPGGLRGETQYF. Supplemented by reference TRBV5-1 and TRBJ2-5, the full variable domain reads KAGVTQTPRYLIKTRGQQVTLSCSPISGHRSVSWYQQTPGQGLQFLFEYFSETQRNKGNFPGRFSGRQFSNSRSEMNVSTLELGDSALYLCASSPGGLRGETQYFGPGTRLLVL.

Only a few counts were recorded for this clonotype. This chain uses TRBV27 with TRBJ2-2; D remains unclear. The CDR3 spans 14 residues. Germline V gene lookup returns CDR1 MNHEY and CDR2 SMNVEV (reference sequence). The germline V and J ends were trimmed by 5 bases and 0 bases, with 7 bases remaining between them. This chain's CDR3 is CASSPHPNTGELFF. CDR3 DNA sequence: TGTGCCAGCAGTCCCCACCCGAACACCGGGGAGCTGTTTTTT.

The chain is built from TRBV7-2 and TRBJ2-2; D gene unclear. Germline V gene data show CDR1 as SGHTA and CDR2 as FQGNSA. This CDR3 is 13 amino acids long. The V and J ends lost 5 bases and 4 bases respectively, with 8 bases between them. The CDR3 reads CASSPLPTGELFF. CDR3 coding DNA: TGTGCCAGCAGCCCACTACCCACCGGGGAGCTGTTTTTT.

This clonotype was seen ten or more times. The V gene is TRBV20-1, the J gene TRBJ2-1, with 11 bases lining up with TRBD1. The V gene end was trimmed by 3 bases and the J gene end by 4 bases; junction bases not matched to a gene: 5. Germline V gives CDR1 DFQATT, CDR2 SNEGSKA (reference sequence). The CDR3 is 15 residues long. The CDR3 sequence: CSASPGQGAYNEQFF. CDR3 in DNA: TGCAGTGCTAGTCCCGGACAGGGGGCTTACAATGAGCAGTTCTTC.

This sequence joins TRBV5-5 and TRBJ2-3; D gene ambiguous. The CDR3 sequence is 14 residues long. V lost 4 bases, J lost 2 bases, and 11 bases lay in between. Germline-derived CDR1 and CDR2 are SGHKS and YYEKEE (reference sequence). Here the CDR3 DNA reads TGTGCCAGCAGCCGGATCCTAGACACAGATACGCAGTATTTT. This codes for CASSRILDTDTQYF. Complete variable domain (other parts from reference TRBV5-5 and TRBJ2-3): DAGVTQSPTHLIKTRGQQVTLRCSPISGHKSVSWYQQVLGQGPQFIFQYYEKEERGRGNFPDRFSARQFPNYSSELNVNALLLGDSALYLCASSRILDTDTQYFGPGTRLTVL.

The chain carries TRBV6-1 and TRBJ1-5, with a tentative D call TRBD1 (5 bases). V lost 6 bases, J lost 6 bases, and 15 bases lay in between. There are 14 residues in the CDR3. Germline V gene lookup returns CDR1 MNHNS and CDR2 SASEGT. The CDR3 nucleotides are TGTGCCAGCAGCAACGGGGGAACAGGTCAGCCCCAGCATTTT. The encoded protein is CASSNGGTGQPQHF.